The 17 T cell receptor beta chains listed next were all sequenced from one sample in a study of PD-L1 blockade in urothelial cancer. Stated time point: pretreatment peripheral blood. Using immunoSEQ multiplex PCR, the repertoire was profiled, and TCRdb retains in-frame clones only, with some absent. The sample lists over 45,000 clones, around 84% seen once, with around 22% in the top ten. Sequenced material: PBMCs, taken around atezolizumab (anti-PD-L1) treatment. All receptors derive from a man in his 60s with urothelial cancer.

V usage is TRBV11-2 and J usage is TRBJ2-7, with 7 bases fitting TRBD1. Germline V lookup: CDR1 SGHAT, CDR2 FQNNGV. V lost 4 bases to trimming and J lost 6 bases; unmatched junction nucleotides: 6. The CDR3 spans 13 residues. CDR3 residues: CASSWNGQVEQYF. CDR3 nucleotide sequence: TGTGCCAGCAGCTGGAACGGACAGGTCGAGCAGTACTTC.

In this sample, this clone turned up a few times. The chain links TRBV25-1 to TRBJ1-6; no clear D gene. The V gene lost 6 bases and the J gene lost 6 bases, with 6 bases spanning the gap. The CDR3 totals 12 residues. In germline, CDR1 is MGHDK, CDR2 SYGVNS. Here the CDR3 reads CASSLSNSPLHF. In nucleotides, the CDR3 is TGTGCCAGCAGCCTGAGTAATTCACCCCTCCACTTT.

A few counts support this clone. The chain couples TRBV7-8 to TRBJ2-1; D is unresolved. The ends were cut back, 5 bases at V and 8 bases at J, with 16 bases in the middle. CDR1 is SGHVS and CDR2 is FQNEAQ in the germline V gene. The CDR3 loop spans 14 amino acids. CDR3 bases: TGTGCCAGCAGCCCCTGGGCAGGCCCCGATGAGCAGTTCTTC. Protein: CASSPWAGPDEQFF.

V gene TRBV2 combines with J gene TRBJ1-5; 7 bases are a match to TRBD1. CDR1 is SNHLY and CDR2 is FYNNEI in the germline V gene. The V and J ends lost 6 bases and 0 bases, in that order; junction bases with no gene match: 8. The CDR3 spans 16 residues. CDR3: CASRTGNFISNQPQHF. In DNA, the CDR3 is TGTGCCAGCAGGACAGGGAATTTCATTAGCAATCAGCCCCAGCATTTT.

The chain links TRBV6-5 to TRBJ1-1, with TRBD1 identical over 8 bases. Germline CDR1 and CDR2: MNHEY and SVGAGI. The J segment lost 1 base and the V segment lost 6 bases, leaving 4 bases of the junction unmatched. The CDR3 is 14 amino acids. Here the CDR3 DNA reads TGTGCCAGCAGGGTCGGACAGGGGAACACTGAAGCTTTCTTT. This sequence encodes CASRVGQGNTEAFF.

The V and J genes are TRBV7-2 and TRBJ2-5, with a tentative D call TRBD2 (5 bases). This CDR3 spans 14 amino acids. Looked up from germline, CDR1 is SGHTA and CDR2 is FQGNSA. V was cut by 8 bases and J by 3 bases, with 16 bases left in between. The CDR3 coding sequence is TGTGCCAGCTCCTCGCGGCGGGCTAAAGAGACCCAGTACTTC. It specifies CASSSRRAKETQYF.

For the CDR3, the DNA is TGTGCCAGCAGACCAGGGGGAGTGAGCAATCAGCCCCAGCATTTT. Translating gives CASRPGGVSNQPQHF. V is TRBV7-2 and J is TRBJ1-5, with 7 nucleotides matching TRBD1. Germline V gene lookup returns CDR1 SGHTA and CDR2 FQGNSA. V gave up 6 bases and J gave up 1 base; unmatched junction bases: 6. The CDR3 contains 15 residues.

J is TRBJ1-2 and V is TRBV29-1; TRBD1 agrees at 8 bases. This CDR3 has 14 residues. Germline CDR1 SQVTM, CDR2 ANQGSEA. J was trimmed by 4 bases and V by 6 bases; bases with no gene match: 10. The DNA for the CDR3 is TGCAGCGTCACGACAGGGGTCTTATTCTATGGCTACACCTTC. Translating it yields CSVTTGVLFYGYTF. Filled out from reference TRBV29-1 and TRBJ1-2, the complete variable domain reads SAVISQKPSRDICQRGTSLTIQCQVDSQVTMMFWYRQQPGQSLTLIATANQGSEATYESGFVIDKFPISRPNLTFSTLTVSNMSPEDSSIYLCSVTTGVLFYGYTFGSGTRLTVV.

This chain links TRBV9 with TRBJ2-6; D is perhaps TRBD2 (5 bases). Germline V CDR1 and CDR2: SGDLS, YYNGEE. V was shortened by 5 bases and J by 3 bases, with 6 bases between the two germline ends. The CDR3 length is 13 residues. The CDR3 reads CASSRDGANVLTF. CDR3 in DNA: TGTGCCAGCAGTCGGGATGGGGCCAACGTCCTGACTTTC. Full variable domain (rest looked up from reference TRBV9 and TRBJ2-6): DSGVTQTPKHLITATGQRVTLRCSPRSGDLSVYWYQQSLDQGLQFLIQYYNGEERAKGNILERFSAQQFPDLHSELNLSSLELGDSALYFCASSRDGANVLTFGAGSRLTVL.

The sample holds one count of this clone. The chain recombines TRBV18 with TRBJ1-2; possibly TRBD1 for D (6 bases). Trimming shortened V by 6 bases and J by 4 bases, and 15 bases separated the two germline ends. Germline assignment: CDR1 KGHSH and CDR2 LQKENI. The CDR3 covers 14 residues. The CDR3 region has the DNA TGTGCCAGCTCCACAGAGGGGGACGCCTATGGCTACACCTTC. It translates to CASSTEGDAYGYTF.

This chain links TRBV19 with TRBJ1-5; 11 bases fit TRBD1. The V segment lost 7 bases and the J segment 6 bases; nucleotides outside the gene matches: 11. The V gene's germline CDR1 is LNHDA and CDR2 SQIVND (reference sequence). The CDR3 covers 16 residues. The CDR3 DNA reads TGTGCCAGTACCTCCGGGACAGGGGGTTTTGTTCAGCCCCAGCATTTT. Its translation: CASTSGTGGFVQPQHF. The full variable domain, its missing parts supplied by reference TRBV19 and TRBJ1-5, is DGGITQSPKYLFRKEGQNVTLSCEQNLNHDAMYWYRQDPGQGLRLIYYSQIVNDFQKGDIAEGYSVSREKKESFPLTVTSAQKNPTAFYLCASTSGTGGFVQPQHFGDGTRLSIL.

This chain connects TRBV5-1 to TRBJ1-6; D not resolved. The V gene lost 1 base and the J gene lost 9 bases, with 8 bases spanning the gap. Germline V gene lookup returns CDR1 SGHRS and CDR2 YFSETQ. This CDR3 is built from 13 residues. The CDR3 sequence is CASSLSRSSPLHF. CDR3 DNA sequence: TGCGCCAGCAGCTTGAGTCGGAGTTCACCCCTCCACTTT.

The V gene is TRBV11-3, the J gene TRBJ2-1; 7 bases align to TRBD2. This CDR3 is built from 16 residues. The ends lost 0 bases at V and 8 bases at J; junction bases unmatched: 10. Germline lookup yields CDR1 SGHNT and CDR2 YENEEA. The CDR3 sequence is CASSLDGREGSDEQFF. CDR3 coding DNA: TGTGCCAGCAGCTTAGATGGGAGGGAGGGCTCCGATGAGCAGTTCTTC.

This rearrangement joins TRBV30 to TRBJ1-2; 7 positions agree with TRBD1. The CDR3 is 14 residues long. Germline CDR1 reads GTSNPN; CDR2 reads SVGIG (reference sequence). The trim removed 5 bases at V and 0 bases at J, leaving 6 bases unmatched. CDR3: CAWGGQHANYGYTF. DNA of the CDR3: TGTGCCTGGGGGGGACAGCACGCTAACTATGGCTACACCTTC.

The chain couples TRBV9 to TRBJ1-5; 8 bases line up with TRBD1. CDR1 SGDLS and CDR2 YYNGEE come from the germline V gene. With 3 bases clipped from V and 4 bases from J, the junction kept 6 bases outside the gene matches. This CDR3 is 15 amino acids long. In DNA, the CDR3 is TGTGCCAGCAGCGCGACCGGGACAGGTAATCAGCCCCAGCATTTT. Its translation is CASSATGTGNQPQHF. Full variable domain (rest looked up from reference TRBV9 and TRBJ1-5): DSGVTQTPKHLITATGQRVTLRCSPRSGDLSVYWYQQSLDQGLQFLIQYYNGEERAKGNILERFSAQQFPDLHSELNLSSLELGDSALYFCASSATGTGNQPQHFGDGTRLSIL.

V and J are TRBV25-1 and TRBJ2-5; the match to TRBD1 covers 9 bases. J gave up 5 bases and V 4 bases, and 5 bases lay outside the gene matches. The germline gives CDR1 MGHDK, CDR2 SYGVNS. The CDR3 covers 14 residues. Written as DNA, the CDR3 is TGTGCCAGCAGTGCGACAGGGGGTCGTGAGACCCAGTACTTC. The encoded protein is CASSATGGRETQYF. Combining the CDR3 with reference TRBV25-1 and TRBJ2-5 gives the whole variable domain EADIYQTPRYLVIGTGKKITLECSQTMGHDKMYWYQQDPGMELHLIHYSYGVNSTEKGDLSSESTVSRIRTEHFPLTLESARPSHTSQYLCASSATGGRETQYFGPGTRLLVL.

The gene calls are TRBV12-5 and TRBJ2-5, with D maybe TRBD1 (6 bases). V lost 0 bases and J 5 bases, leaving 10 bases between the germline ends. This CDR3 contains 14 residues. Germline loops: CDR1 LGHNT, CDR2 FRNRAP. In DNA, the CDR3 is TGTGCTAGTGGTTTGGTGACAGGAGGTGAGACCCAGTACTTC. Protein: CASGLVTGGETQYF.